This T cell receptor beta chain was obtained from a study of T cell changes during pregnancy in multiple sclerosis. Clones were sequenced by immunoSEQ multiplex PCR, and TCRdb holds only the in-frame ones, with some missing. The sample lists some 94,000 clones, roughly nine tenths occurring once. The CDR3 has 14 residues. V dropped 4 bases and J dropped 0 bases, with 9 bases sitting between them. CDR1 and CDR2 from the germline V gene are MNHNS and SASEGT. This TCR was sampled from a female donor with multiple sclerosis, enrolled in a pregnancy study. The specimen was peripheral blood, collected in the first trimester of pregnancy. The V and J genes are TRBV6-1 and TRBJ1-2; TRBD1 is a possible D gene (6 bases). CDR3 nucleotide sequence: TGTGCCAGCAGTGTACAGGGAGCTAACTATGGCTACACCTTC. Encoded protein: CASSVQGANYGYTF.